This T cell receptor beta chain was obtained from a study of T cell clonality in common variable immunodeficiency. Study conclusions and caveats: CVID patient heterogeneity limited repertoire-clinical complication correlations. Common variable immunodeficiency TCR beta sequences reportedly had fewer deletions and N-nucleotide insertions. CVID subjects had higher TCRbeta clonality than healthy controls, most marked in about a third.

There are a few counts of this clone. Its antigen is not known. Read data end 3 residues before the CDR3 end; the end is taken from the germline J gene. CVID and control samples used equivalent genomic DNA input. Assay: immunoSEQ multiplex PCR; the TCRdb copy retains only in-frame clones and omits some. The sample presents fewer than 40,000 clones, none singletons. The CDR3 loop spans 14 amino acids. Germline V CDR1 and CDR2: SNHLY, FYNNEI. V shed 8 bases and J 6 bases; nucleotides not matched to a gene: 10. CVID subjects were 15 female and some 27 male, aged roughly 8 to 65. The sequenced sample consisted of peripheral blood mononuclear cells. The receptor was isolated from a human donor with common variable immunodeficiency. The rearrangement links TRBV2 to TRBJ2-7; the match to TRBD1 covers 10 bases. The part of the CDR3 DNA that was read is TGTGCCAGCTTGGGGACAGGGGTGCTTGGCGAG. This translates into CASLGTGVLGE. The entire CDR3 reads CASLGTGVLGEQYF.